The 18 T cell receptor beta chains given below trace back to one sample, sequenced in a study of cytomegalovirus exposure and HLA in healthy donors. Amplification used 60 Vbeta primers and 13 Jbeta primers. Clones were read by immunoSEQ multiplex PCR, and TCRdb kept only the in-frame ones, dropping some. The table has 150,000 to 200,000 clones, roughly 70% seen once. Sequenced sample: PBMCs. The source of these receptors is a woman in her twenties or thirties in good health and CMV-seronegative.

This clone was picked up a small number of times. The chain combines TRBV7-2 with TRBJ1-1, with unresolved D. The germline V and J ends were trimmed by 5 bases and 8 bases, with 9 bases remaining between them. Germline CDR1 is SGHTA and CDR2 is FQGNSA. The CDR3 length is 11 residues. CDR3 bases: TGTGCCAGCAGCGGGTACGGGGAAGCTTTCTTT. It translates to CASSGYGEAFF. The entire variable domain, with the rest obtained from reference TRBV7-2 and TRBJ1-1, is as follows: GAGVSQSPSNKVTEKGKDVELRCDPISGHTALYWYRQSLGQGLEFLIYFQGNSAPDKSGLPSDRFSAERTGGSVSTLTIQRTQQEDSAVYLCASSGYGEAFFGQGTRLTVV.

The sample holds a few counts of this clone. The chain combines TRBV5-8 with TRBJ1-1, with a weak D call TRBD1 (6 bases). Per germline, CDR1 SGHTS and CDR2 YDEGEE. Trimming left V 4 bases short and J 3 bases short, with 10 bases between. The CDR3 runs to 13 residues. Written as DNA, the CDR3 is TGTGCCAGCAGCCCGGCAGGGGACACTGAAGCTTTCTTT. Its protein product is CASSPAGDTEAFF.

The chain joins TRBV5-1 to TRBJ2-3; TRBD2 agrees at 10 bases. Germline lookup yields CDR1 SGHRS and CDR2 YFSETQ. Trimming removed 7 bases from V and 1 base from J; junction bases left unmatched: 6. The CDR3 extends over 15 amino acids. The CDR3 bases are TGCGCCAGCGCTGCCACTAGCGGGGGCACAGATACGCAGTATTTT. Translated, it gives CASAATSGGTDTQYF.

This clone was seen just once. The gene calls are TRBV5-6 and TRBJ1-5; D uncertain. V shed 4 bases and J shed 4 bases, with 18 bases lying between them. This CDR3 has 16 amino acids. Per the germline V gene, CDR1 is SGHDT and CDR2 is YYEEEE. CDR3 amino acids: CASSISGVVGNQPQHF. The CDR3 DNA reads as TGTGCCAGCAGCATATCCGGGGTAGTTGGTAATCAGCCCCAGCATTTT.

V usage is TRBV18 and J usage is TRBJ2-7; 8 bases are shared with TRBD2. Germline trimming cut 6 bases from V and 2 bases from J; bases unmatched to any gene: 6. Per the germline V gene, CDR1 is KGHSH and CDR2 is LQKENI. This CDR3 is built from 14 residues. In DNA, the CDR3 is TGTGCCAGCTCCGGGAAGCGGGGGCCCTACGAGCAGTACTTC. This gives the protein CASSGKRGPYEQYF.

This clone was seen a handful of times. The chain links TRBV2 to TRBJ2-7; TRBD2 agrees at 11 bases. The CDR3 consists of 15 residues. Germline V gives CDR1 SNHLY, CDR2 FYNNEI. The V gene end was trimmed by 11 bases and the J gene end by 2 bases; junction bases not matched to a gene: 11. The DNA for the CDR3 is TGTGCCTCGCACCCGGGACTAGCGGCAACCTACGAGCAGTACTTC. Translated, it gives CASHPGLAATYEQYF.

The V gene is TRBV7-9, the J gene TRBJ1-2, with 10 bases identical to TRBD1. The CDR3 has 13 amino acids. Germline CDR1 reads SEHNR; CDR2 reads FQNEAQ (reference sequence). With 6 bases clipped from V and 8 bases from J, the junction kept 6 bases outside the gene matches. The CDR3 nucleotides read TGTGCCAGCAGTTTGACAGGGGGCCAGGGCTACACCTTC. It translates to CASSLTGGQGYTF.

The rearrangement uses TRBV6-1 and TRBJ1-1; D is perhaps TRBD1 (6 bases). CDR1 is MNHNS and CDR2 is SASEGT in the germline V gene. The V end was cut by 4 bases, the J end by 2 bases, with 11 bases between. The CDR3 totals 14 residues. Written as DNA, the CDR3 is TGTGCCAGCAGTGTGAACAGGGTTAACACTGAAGCTTTCTTT. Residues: CASSVNRVNTEAFF.

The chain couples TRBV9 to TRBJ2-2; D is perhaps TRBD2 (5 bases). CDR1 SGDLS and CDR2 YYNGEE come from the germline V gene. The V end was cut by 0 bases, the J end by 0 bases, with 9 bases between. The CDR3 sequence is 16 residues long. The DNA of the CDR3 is TGTGCCAGCAGCGTAGTCGATAGCGCGAACACCGGGGAGCTGTTTTTT. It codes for CASSVVDSANTGELFF.

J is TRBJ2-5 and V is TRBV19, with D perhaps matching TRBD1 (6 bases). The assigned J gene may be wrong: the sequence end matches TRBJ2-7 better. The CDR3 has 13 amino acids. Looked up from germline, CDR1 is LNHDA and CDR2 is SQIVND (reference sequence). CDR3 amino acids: CASSLDSSYEQYF. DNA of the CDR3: TGTGCCAGTAGCTTGGACAGTAGCTACGAGCAGTACTTC.

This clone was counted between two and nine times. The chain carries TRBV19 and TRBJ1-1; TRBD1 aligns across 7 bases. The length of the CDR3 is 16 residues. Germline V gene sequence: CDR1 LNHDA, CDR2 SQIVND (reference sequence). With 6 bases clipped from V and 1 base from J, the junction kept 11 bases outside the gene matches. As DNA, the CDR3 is TGTGCCAGTAGCCATGGCTACAGGGGCCGGAACACTGAAGCTTTCTTT. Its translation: CASSHGYRGRNTEAFF.

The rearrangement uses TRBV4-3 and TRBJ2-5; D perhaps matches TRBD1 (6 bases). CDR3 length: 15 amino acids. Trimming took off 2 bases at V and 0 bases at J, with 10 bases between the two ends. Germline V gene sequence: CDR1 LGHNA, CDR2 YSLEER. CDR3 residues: CASSQYREYQETQYF. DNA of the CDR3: TGCGCCAGCAGCCAATACAGGGAGTACCAAGAGACCCAGTACTTC.

CDR3 amino acids: CASSISGRANNEQFF. CDR3 DNA: TGTGCCAGCAGCATAAGCGGGAGGGCTAATAATGAGCAGTTCTTC. The V gene is TRBV7-2, the J gene TRBJ2-1, with 10 bases fitting TRBD2. CDR1 and CDR2 from the germline V gene are SGHTA and FQGNSA. The CDR3 loop spans 15 amino acids. V trimming: 5 bases; J trimming: 7 bases; junction bases outside the gene matches: 8.

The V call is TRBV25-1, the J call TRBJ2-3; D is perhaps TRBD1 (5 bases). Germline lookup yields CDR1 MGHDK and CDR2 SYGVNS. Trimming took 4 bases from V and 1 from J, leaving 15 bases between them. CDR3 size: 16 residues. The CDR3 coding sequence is TGTGCCAGCAGTGTGGGTGTACAGGTGGGCACAGATACGCAGTATTTT. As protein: CASSVGVQVGTDTQYF.

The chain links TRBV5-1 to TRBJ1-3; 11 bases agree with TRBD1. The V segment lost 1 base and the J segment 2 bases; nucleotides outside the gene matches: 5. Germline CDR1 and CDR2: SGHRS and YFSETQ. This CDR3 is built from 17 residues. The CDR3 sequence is CASSLPGQGAAGNTIYF. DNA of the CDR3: TGCGCCAGCAGCTTGCCCGGACAGGGGGCTGCTGGAAACACCATATATTTT.

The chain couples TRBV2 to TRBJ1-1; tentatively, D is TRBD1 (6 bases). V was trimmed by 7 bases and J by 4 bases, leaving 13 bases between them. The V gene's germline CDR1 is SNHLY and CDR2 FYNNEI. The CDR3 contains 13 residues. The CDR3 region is CASTLTGFTEAFF. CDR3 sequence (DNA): TGTGCCAGCACCCTAACAGGGTTCACTGAAGCTTTCTTT.

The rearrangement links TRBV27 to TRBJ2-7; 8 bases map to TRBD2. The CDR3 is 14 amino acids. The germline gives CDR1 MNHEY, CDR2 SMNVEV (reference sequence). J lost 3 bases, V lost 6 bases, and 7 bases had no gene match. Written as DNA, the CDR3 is TGTGCCAGCAGCCCGAGCGGGAGTTTCTACGAGCAGTACTTC. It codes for CASSPSGSFYEQYF.

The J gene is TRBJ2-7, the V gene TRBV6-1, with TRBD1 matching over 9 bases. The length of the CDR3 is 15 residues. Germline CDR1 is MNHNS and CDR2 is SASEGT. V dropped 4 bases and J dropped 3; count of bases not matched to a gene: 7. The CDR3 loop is CASSARDRDNYEQYF. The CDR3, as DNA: TGTGCCAGCAGTGCCCGGGACAGGGATAACTACGAGCAGTACTTC.